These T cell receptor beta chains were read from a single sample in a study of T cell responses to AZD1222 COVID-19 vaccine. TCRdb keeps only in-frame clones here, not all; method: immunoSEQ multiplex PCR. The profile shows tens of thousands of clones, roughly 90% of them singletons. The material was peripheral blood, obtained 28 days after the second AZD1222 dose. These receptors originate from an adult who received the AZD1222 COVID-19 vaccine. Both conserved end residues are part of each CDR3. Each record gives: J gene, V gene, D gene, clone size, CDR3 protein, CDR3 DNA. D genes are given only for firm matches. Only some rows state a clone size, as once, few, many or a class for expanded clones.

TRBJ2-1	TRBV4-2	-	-	CASSQQNRDREQFF	TGTGCCAGCAGCCAGCAAAACCGGGACCGAGAGCAGTTCTTC
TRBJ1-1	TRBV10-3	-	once	CATYYSLDGAEAFF	TGTGCCACCTACTACTCCCTCGACGGCGCCGAAGCTTTCTTT
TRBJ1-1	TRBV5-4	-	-	CASSLKGREGTEAFF	TGTGCCAGCAGCTTGAAGGGCAGGGAGGGCACTGAAGCTTTCTTT
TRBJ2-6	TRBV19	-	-	CASSMGVAGANVLTF	TGTGCCAGTAGTATGGGGGTAGCTGGGGCCAACGTCCTGACTTTC
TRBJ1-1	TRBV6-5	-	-	CASSPLDSSNTEAFF	TGTGCCAGCAGCCCGCTAGACAGCTCGAACACTGAAGCTTTCTTT
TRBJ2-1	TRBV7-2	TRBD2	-	CASRYSGTSVGNEQFF	TGTGCCAGCAGATACTCCGGGACTAGCGTCGGGAATGAGCAGTTCTTC
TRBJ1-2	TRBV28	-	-	CASTLRSARQYGYTF	TGTGCCAGCACACTGAGGTCAGCGAGACAATATGGCTACACCTTC
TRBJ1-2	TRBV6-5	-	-	CASRREGGLAYGYTF	TGTGCCAGCAGGAGGGAGGGCGGGTTGGCCTATGGCTACACCTTC
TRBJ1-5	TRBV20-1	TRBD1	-	CSASPGQGDQPQHF	TGCAGTGCTAGTCCTGGACAGGGGGATCAGCCCCAGCATTTT
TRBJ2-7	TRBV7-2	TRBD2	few	CASREQAGEITIYEQYF	TGTGCCAGCAGGGAACAGGCGGGAGAAATTACAATCTACGAGCAGTACTTC
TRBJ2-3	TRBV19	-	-	CASEGTVQYF	TGTGCCAGTGAGGGGACGGTGCAGTATTTT
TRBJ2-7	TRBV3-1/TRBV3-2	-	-	CASSQDLASHSYEQYF	TGTGCCAGCAGCCAAGATCTAGCTTCCCACTCCTACGAGCAGTACTTC
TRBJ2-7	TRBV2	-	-	CASSEKTPKDEQYF	TGTGCCAGCAGTGAAAAAACCCCTAAGGACGAGCAGTACTTC
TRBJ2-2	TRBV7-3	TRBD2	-	CASSPSSLAVVTGELFF	TGTGCCAGCAGCCCGAGCTCACTAGCGGTTGTCACCGGGGAGCTGTTTTTT
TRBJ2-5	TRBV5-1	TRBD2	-	CASSSGTSGGWQETQYF	TGCGCCAGCAGCTCCGGGACTAGCGGAGGATGGCAAGAGACCCAGTACTTC
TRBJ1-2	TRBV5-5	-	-	CASSQRLGGNNYGYTF	TGTGCCAGCAGCCAAAGACTTGGGGGGAATAACTATGGCTACACCTTC
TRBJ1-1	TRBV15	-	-	CATSTLPDTEAFF	TGTGCCACCAGCACCCTACCCGACACTGAAGCTTTCTTT
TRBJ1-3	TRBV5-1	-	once	CASSWGASGNTIYF	TGCGCCAGCAGCTGGGGGGCCTCCGGAAACACCATATATTTT
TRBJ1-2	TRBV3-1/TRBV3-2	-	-	CASSRGYGYTF	TGTGCCAGCAGCCGCGGCTATGGCTACACCTTC
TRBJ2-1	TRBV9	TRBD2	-	CASSRGLADYNEQFF	TGTGCCAGCAGCAGGGGACTAGCGGATTACAATGAGCAGTTCTTC
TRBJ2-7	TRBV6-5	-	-	CASSYFHGYEQYF	TGTGCCAGCAGTTACTTTCACGGCTACGAGCAGTACTTC
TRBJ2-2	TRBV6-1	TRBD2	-	CASSVLAGGPWTGELFF	TGTGCCAGCAGTGTTCTAGCGGGAGGGCCTTGGACCGGGGAGCTGTTTTTT
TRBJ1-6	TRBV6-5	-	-	CASSDTGFSPLHF	TGTGCCAGCAGCGACACAGGGTTCTCACCCCTCCACTTT
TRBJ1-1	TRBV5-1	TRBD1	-	CASSRENTGGLNTEAFF	TGCGCCAGCAGCCGGGAAAACACAGGGGGATTGAACACTGAAGCTTTCTTT
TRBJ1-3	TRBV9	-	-	CASSVALGGRAAGNTIYF	TGTGCCAGCAGCGTAGCCCTCGGTGGCAGGGCGGCTGGAAACACCATATATTTT
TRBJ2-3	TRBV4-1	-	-	CASSQGGRAGGDTQYF	TGCGCCAGCAGCCAAGGTGGCAGGGCGGGCGGAGATACGCAGTATTTT
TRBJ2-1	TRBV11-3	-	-	CASSLGGDADNEQFF	TGTGCCAGCAGCTTAGGGGGGGACGCTGACAATGAGCAGTTCTTC
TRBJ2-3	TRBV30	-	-	CAWLAWGEGDTQYF	TGTGCCTGGCTAGCATGGGGAGAAGGAGATACGCAGTATTTT
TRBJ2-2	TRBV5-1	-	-	CASSLSSNTGELFF	TGCGCCAGCAGCTTGAGCAGTAACACCGGGGAGCTGTTTTTT
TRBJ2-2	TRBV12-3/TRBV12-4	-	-	CASSFSETGELFF	TGTGCCAGCAGTTTCTCAGAGACCGGGGAGCTGTTTTTT
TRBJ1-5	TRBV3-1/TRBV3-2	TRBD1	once	CASSLGRQGLSNQPQHF	TGTGCCAGCAGCCTCGGTCGACAGGGCCTTAGCAATCAGCCCCAGCATTTT
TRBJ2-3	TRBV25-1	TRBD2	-	CASSEYRGRPTDTQYF	TGTGCCAGCAGTGAATACCGCGGGAGGCCGACAGATACGCAGTATTTT
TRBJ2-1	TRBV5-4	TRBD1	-	CASSTGQGRNEQFF	TGTGCCAGCAGCACGGGACAGGGGCGCAATGAGCAGTTCTTC
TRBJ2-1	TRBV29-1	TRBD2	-	CSVAGGSLSNEQFF	TGCAGCGTTGCGGGAGGCTCATTGAGTAATGAGCAGTTCTTC
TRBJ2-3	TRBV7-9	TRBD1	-	CASSFGDRGTDTQYF	TGTGCCAGCAGCTTTGGGGACAGGGGGACAGATACGCAGTATTTT
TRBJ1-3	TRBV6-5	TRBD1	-	CASSKGQYSGNTIYF	TGTGCCAGCAGTAAGGGACAGTATTCTGGAAACACCATATATTTT
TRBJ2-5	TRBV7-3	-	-	CASSLTGLQGETQYF	TGTGCCAGCAGCTTAACGGGATTGCAGGGGGAGACCCAGTACTTC
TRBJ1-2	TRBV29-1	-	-	CSAGHSSVGGYTF	TGCAGCGCTGGGCACTCGTCGGTAGGAGGCTACACCTTC
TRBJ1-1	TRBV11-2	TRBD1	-	CASSLAVPTGGVSEAFF	TGTGCCAGCAGCTTAGCGGTACCGACAGGGGGGGTCTCTGAAGCTTTCTTT
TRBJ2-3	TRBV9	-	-	CASSSSNGLNTDTQYF	TGTGCCAGCAGCTCTAGCAACGGCCTAAACACAGATACGCAGTATTTT
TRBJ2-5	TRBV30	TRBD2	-	CAWSPGTSGTGTQYF	TGTGCCTGGAGTCCCGGGACTAGCGGTACTGGAACCCAGTACTTC
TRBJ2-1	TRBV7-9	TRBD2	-	CASSLAGLAGVNEQFF	TGTGCCAGCAGCTTAGCGGGACTAGCGGGAGTCAATGAGCAGTTCTTC
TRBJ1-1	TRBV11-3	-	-	CASSHFTGEAFF	TGTGCCAGCAGCCACTTCACGGGTGAAGCTTTCTTT
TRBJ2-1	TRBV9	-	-	CASSVGLGGRNEQFF	TGTGCCAGCAGCGTAGGTCTGGGGGGCAGGAATGAGCAGTTCTTC
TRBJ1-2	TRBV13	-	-	CASSPLSRVSDYGYTF	TGTGCCAGCAGCCCCCTTAGCCGAGTTTCGGACTATGGCTACACCTTC
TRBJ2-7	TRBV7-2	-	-	CASSFSEGYEQYF	TGTGCCAGCAGCTTTTCCGAGGGGTACGAGCAGTACTTC
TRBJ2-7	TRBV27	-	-	CASSLPGTYEQYF	TGTGCCAGCAGTTTACCAGGTACCTACGAGCAGTACTTC
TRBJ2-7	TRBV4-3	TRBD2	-	CASSQKVSGRWGEQYF	TGCGCCAGCAGCCAAAAGGTTAGCGGGAGGTGGGGCGAGCAGTACTTC
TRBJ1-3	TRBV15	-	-	CATSRAPIGNTIYF	TGTGCCACCAGCAGAGCACCGATTGGAAACACCATATATTTT
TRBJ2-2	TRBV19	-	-	CASSRRGVGSTGELFF	TGTGCCAGTAGCAGACGGGGTGTTGGGAGTACCGGGGAGCTGTTTTTT
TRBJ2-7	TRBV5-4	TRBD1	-	CASSPDPGQSYEQYF	TGTGCCAGCAGCCCAGATCCGGGACAGTCCTACGAGCAGTACTTC
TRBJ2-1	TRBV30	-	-	CAWRQSSEQFF	TGTGCCTGGAGACAGTCATCTGAGCAGTTCTTC
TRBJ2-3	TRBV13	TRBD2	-	CASSLFGGSRADTQYF	TGTGCCAGCAGCTTATTCGGCGGGAGCCGCGCAGATACGCAGTATTTT
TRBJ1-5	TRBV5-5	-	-	CASATRGAGQPQHF	TGTGCCAGCGCCACAAGAGGGGCGGGTCAGCCCCAGCATTTT
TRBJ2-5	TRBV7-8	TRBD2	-	CASSLGEGKTQYF	TGTGCCAGCAGCTTGGGGGAGGGCAAGACCCAGTACTTC
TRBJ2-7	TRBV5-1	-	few	CASAGTRPVKGQYF	TGCGCCAGCGCCGGGACAAGACCGGTGAAGGGGCAGTACTTC
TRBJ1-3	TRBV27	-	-	CASSLRGISGSAIYF	TGTGCCAGCAGTTTACGGGGGATCTCTGGAAGCGCCATATATTTT
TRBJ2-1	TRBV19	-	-	CASITDGSSYNEQFF	TGTGCCAGTATCACCGACGGTAGCTCCTACAATGAGCAGTTCTTC